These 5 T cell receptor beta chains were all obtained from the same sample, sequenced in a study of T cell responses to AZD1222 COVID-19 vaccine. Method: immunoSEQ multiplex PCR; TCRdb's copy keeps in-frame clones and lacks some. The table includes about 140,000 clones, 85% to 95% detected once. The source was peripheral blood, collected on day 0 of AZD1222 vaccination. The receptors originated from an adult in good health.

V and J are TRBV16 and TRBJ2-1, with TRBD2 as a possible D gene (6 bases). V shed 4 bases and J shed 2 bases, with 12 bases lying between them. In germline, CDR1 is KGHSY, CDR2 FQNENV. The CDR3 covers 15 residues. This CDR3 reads CASSRTTFTYNEQFF. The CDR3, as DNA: TGTGCCAGCAGCCGGACTACCTTTACCTACAATGAGCAGTTCTTC.

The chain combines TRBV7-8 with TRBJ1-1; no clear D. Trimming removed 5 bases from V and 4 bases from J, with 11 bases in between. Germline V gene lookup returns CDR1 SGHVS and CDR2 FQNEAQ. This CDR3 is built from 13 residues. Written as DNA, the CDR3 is TGTGCCAGCAGCCTAACAGAGCCCACTGAAGCTTTCTTT. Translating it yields CASSLTEPTEAFF.

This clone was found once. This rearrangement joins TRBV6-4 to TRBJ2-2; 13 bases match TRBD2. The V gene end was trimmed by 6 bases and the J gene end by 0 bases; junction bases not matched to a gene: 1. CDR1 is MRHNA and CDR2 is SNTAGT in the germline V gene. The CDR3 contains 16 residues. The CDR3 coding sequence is TGTGCCAGCAGCGGACTAGCGGGGGCGAACACCGGGGAGCTGTTTTTT. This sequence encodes CASSGLAGANTGELFF.

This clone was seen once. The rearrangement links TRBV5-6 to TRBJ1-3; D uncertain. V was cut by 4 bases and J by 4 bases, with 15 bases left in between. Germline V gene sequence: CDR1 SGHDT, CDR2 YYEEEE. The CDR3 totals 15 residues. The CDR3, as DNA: TGTGCCAGCAGCCCCCAGTCCATAGCCGGAAACACCATATATTTT. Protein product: CASSPQSIAGNTIYF.

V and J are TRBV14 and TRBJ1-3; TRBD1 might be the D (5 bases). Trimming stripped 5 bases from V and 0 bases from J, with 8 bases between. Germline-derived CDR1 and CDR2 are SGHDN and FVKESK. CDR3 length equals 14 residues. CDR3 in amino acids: CASSGGGSGNTIYF. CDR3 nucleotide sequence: TGTGCCAGCAGCGGGGGGGGCTCTGGAAACACCATATATTTT.